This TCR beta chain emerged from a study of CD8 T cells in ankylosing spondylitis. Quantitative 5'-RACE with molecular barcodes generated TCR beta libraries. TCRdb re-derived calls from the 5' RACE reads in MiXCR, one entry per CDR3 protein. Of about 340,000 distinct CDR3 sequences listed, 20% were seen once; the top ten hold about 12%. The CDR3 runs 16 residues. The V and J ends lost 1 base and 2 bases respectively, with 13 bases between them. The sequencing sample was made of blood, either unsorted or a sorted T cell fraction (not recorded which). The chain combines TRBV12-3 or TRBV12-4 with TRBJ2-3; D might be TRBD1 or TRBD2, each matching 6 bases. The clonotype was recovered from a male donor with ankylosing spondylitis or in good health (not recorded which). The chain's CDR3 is CASSLGSGEATDTQYF. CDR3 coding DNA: TGTGCCAGCAGTTTAGGATCAGGGGAGGCCACAGATACGCAGTATTTT.